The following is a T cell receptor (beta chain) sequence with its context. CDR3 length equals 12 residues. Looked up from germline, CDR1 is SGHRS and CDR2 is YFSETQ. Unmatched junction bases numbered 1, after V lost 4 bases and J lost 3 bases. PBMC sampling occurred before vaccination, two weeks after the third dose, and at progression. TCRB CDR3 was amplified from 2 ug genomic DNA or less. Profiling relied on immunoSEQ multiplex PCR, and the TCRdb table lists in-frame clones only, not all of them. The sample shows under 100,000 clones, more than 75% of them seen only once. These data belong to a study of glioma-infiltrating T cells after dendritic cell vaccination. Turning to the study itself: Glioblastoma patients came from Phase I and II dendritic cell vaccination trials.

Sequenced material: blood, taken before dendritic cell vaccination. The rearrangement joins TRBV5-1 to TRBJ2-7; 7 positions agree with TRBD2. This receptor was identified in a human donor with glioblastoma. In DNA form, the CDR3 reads TGCGCCAGCAGCGGGACTATCTACGAGCAGTACTTC. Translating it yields CASSGTIYEQYF.